Each of the 14 T cell receptor beta chains below was sequenced from the same sample in a study of beta chain features in type 1 diabetes. Expressed TCRB transcripts were sequenced after all isolated RNA was converted to cDNA. Method: immunoSEQ multiplex PCR; TCRdb's copy keeps in-frame clones and lacks some. This sample carries roughly 300,000 clones, 6.5% to 10% of them seen once, and the ten largest clones take 0.44%. The specimen was central memory CD4+ T cells from blood. The origin of the receptors is a woman between 18 and 29 years old in good health.

A note on this clone: This clone may be a read error of a much larger clone one base away. V usage is TRBV5-6 and J usage is TRBJ1-1; D remains unclear. Deletions cut 3 bases from V and 1 base from J, with 7 bases between. CDR1 and CDR2 (germline): SGHDT, YYEEEE. The CDR3 runs 13 residues. CDR3 residues: CASSSSGNTEAFF. CDR3 sequence (DNA): TGTGCCAGCAGCTCCTCAGGGAACACTGAAGCTTTCTTT.

To note about this clone: A read error is likely here: a far larger clone is one base away. The gene calls are TRBV25-1 and TRBJ2-6; D is ambiguous. The germline V gene encodes CDR1 MGHDK and CDR2 SYGVNS. The CDR3 covers 14 residues. CDR3 DNA sequence: TGTGCCCGCAGATGGGGTTCCGGGGCCAACGTCCTGACTTTC. Amino acids: CARRWGSGANVLTF.

This chain uses TRBV7-6 with TRBJ2-7, with D perhaps assigned TRBD1 or TRBD2 (5 bases each). The V and J ends lost 1 base and 5 bases respectively, with 18 bases between them. Germline V gene data show CDR1 as SGHVS and CDR2 as FNYEAQ. The CDR3 totals 16 residues. The CDR3 DNA reads as TGTGCCAGCAGCTTAGACGGGGCGGGTAGGGTTGACGAGCAGTACTTC. It encodes CASSLDGAGRVDEQYF.

The chain employs TRBV7-3 and TRBJ2-2; 11 bases line up with TRBD1. Germline CDR1 is SGHTA and CDR2 is FQGTGA. This CDR3 comprises 16 residues. With V trimmed by 5 bases and J by 6 bases, 8 bases remained unmatched. The CDR3 region has the DNA TGTGCCAGCAGCACAAGGGACAGGGGGTTCGCCGGGGAGCTGTTTTTT. It yields the protein CASSTRDRGFAGELFF. Combining the CDR3 with reference TRBV7-3 and TRBJ2-2 gives the whole variable domain GAGVSQTPSNKVTEKGKYVELRCDPISGHTALYWYRQSLGQGPEFLIYFQGTGAADDSGLPNDRFFAVRPEGSVSTLKIQRTERGDSAVYLCASSTRDRGFAGELFFGEGSRLTVL.

This chain connects TRBV11-2 to TRBJ2-1; 8 bases line up with TRBD2. CDR1 and CDR2 (germline): SGHAT, FQNNGV. J lost 0 bases, V lost 5 bases, and 6 bases had no gene match. The CDR3 runs 16 residues. The CDR3 nucleotides are TGTGCCAGCAGCAAGGGACTAGATCTCTCCTACAATGAGCAGTTCTTC. It yields the protein CASSKGLDLSYNEQFF.

This clone was counted between two and nine times. The genes are TRBV27 and TRBJ1-2; D remains ambiguous. This CDR3 region has 12 residues. CDR1 MNHEY and CDR2 SMNVEV come from the germline V gene (reference sequence). Trimming shortened V by 4 bases and J by 4 bases, and 7 bases separated the two germline ends. The CDR3 spells CASSSGFYGYTF. The DNA of the CDR3 is TGTGCCAGCAGTTCCGGATTCTATGGCTACACCTTC.

CDR3 sequence (DNA): TGTGCCAGCACGAGCTCCTACGAGCAGTACTTC. This encodes CASTSSYEQYF. This chain uses TRBV6-6 with TRBJ2-7, with D hard to call. Germline CDR1 MNHNY, CDR2 SVGAGI (reference sequence). Deletions cut 7 bases from V and 0 bases from J, with 4 bases between. This CDR3 spans 11 amino acids.

This rearrangement joins TRBV6-5 to TRBJ2-6; D possibly corresponds to TRBD2 (5 bases). Trimming stripped 6 bases from V and 0 bases from J, with 9 bases between. Germline CDR1 MNHEY, CDR2 SVGAGI. This CDR3 contains 15 residues. For the CDR3, the DNA is TGTGCCAGCAGGTCGAGGGTCTCTGGGGCCAACGTCCTGACTTTC. This encodes CASRSRVSGANVLTF.

This chain joins TRBV11-2 and TRBJ2-1; 10 nucleotides match TRBD2. Germline V gene lookup returns CDR1 SGHAT and CDR2 FQNNGV. The CDR3 sequence is 17 residues long. V gave up 5 bases and J gave up 4 bases; unmatched junction bases: 11. For the CDR3, the DNA is TGTGCCAGCAGCCTAATCGTCGCTAGCGGGAGTTACAATGAGCAGTTCTTC. Translated, it gives CASSLIVASGSYNEQFF.

This clone turned up a few times. The chain carries TRBV9 and TRBJ2-5; D is tentatively TRBD1 or TRBD2 (5 bases each). Germline assignment: CDR1 SGDLS and CDR2 YYNGEE. With 4 bases removed from V and 2 bases from J, the gap between germline ends came to 12 bases. The length of the CDR3 is 14 residues. The CDR3, as DNA: TGTGCCAGCAGCAGAACGGGACGGCAAGAGACCCAGTACTTC. It yields the protein CASSRTGRQETQYF.

This clone appeared a few times. The chain uses TRBV18 and TRBJ1-1; D not certain. This CDR3 has 14 residues. Per germline, CDR1 KGHSH and CDR2 LQKENI. V lost 5 bases to trimming and J lost 1 base, with 11 bases between them. In DNA, the CDR3 is TGTGCCAGCTCATTGATGAGGGAGAACACTGAAGCTTTCTTT. Its protein product is CASSLMRENTEAFF.

This clone occurred many times. This chain joins TRBV6-1 and TRBJ2-6; D uncertain. This CDR3 is built from 14 residues. The germline V gene encodes CDR1 MNHNS and CDR2 SASEGT. The ends were cut back, 8 bases at V and 0 bases at J, with 8 bases in the middle. The CDR3: CASRVLSGANVLTF. CDR3 DNA sequence: TGTGCCAGCCGGGTTCTCTCTGGGGCCAACGTCCTGACTTTC.

This clone has only a few counts. This rearrangement joins TRBV18 to TRBJ1-1; 7 nucleotides align to TRBD1. Germline trimming cut 6 bases from V and 7 bases from J; bases unmatched to any gene: 8. Per germline, CDR1 KGHSH and CDR2 LQKENI. This CDR3 spans 13 amino acids. CDR3: CASSRPGTDEAFF. The CDR3 DNA reads TGTGCCAGCTCCCGGCCCGGGACAGATGAAGCTTTCTTT.

V is TRBV5-1 and J is TRBJ1-1; no clear D gene. V shed 4 bases and J shed 1 base, with 17 bases lying between them. The CDR3 sequence is 16 residues long. Looked up from germline, CDR1 is SGHRS and CDR2 is YFSETQ. CDR3 in DNA: TGCGCCAGCAGCCGAGTGTCCAGGATGTCGAACACTGAAGCTTTCTTT. Protein product: CASSRVSRMSNTEAFF.